This TCR beta chain comes out of a study of cytomegalovirus exposure and HLA in healthy donors. Findings of the study overall: A later analysis showed HLA-associated TCR beta chains outstripping equally common others in clonal expansion. It is likely that the observed cluster of highly shared sequence variants was a sequencing artifact.

Germline-derived CDR1 and CDR2 are SGHTS and YDEGEE. V lost 1 base and J lost 7; bases outside the gene matches: 13. The CDR3 is made up of 17 amino acids. This clone was seen just once. Its antigen is currently unknown. The PCR had 60 Vbeta and 13 Jbeta primers. Sequencing was performed with immunoSEQ multiplex PCR; in TCRdb, only in-frame clones are kept and a portion is missing. The table shows about 96,000 clones, with about four fifths occurring only once. The source of this sequence is a woman aged 70-85 years in good health and CMV-seropositive. The chain combines TRBV5-8 with TRBJ1-5, with 8 bases matching TRBD1. The sample comprised PBMCs. CDR3 in amino acids: CASSLYGTGGHEQPQHF. As DNA, the CDR3 is TGTGCCAGCAGCTTGTATGGGACAGGAGGCCACGAACAGCCCCAGCATTTT. The full variable domain, rest sourced from reference TRBV5-8 and TRBJ1-5, is EAGVTQSPTHLIKTRGQQATLRCSPISGHTSVYWYQQALGLGLQFLLWYDEGEERNRGNFPPRFSGRQFPNYSSELNVNALELEDSALYLCASSLYGTGGHEQPQHFGDGTRLSIL.